This note documents a single T cell receptor (beta chain) sequence. The CDR3 covers 15 residues. Trimming cost V 2 bases and J 7 bases; bases outside gene matches: 6. Germline loops: CDR1 SGHRS, CDR2 YFSETQ. The source of the sample is a study of blood T cell repertoires in COVID-19. Produced via immunoSEQ multiplex PCR; TCRdb's table is partial and in-frame only. The sample records about 160,000 clones, 90% being singletons. The V call is TRBV5-1, the J call TRBJ1-6, with TRBD1 matching over 7 bases. The clonotype was recovered from a man in his sixties with active or convalescent COVID-19. The specimen sequenced was peripheral blood. In DNA form, the CDR3 reads TGCGCCAGCAGCTTCTTCACAGGGGCGAATTCACCCCTCCACTTT. Amino acids: CASSFFTGANSPLHF.